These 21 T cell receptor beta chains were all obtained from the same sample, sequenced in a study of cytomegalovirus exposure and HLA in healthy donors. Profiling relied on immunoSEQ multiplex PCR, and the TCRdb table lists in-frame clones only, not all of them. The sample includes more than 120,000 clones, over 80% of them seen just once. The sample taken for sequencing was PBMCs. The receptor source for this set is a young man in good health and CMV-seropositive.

The CDR3 DNA follows: TGTGCCAGCAGTTTCGCTAGCGGGGGGGCCGGTCGGCAGTACTTC. Protein: CASSFASGGAGRQYF. The rearrangement joins TRBV28 to TRBJ2-7, with TRBD2 matching 12 bases. CDR1 MDHEN and CDR2 SYDVKM come from the germline V gene. The V segment lost 3 bases and the J segment 9 bases; nucleotides outside the gene matches: 9. The CDR3 extends over 15 amino acids.

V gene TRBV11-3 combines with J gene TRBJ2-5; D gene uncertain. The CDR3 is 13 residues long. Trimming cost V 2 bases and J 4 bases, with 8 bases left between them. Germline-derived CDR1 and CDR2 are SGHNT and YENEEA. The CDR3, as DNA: TGTGCCAGCAGCTTAAACGTTAGAGAGACCCAGTACTTC. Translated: CASSLNVRETQYF.

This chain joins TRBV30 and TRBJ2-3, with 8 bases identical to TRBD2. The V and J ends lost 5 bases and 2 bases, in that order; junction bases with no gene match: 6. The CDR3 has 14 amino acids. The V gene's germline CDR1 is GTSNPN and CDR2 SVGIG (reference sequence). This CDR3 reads CAWARRGATDTQYF. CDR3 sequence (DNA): TGTGCCTGGGCCAGGCGGGGGGCCACAGATACGCAGTATTTT. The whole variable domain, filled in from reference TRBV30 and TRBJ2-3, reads SQTIHQWPATLVQPVGSPLSLECTVEGTSNPNLYWYRQAAGRGLQLLFYSVGIGQISSEVPQNLSASRPQDRQFILSSKKLLLSDSGFYLCAWARRGATDTQYFGPGTRLTVL.

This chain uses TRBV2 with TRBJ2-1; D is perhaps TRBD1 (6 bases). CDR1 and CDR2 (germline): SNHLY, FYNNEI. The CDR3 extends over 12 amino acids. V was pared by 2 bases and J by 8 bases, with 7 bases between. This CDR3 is CASSEKGDEQFF. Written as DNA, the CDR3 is TGTGCCAGCAGTGAAAAGGGGGATGAGCAGTTCTTC. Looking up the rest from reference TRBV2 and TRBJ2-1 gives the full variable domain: EPEVTQTPSHQVTQMGQEVILRCVPISNHLYFYWYRQILGQKVEFLVSFYNNEISEKSEIFDDQFSVERPDGSNFTLKIRSTKLEDSAMYFCASSEKGDEQFFGPGTRLTVL.

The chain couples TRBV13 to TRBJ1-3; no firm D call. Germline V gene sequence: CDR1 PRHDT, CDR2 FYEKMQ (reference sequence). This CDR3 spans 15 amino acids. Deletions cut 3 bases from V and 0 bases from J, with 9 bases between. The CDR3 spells CASSLEARSGNTIYF. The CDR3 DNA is TGTGCCAGCAGCTTGGAAGCGCGCTCTGGAAACACCATATATTTT.

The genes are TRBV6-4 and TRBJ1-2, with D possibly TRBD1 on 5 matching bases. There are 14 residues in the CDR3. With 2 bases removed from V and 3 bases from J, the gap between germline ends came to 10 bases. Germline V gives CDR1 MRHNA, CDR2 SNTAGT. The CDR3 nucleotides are TGTGCCAGCAGTGACAGCGCGGGGGACTATGGCTACACCTTC. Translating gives CASSDSAGDYGYTF.

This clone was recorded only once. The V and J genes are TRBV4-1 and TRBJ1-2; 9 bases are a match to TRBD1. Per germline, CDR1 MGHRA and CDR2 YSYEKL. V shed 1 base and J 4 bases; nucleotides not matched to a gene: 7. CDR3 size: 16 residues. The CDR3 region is CASSQAEGTGTYGYTF. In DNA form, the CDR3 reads TGCGCCAGCAGCCAAGCCGAGGGGACAGGGACCTATGGCTACACCTTC.

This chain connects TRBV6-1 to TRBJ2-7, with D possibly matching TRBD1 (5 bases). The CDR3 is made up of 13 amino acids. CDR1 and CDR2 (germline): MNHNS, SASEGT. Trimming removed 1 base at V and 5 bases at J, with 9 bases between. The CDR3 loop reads CASSEGQYHEQYF. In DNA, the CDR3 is TGTGCCAGCAGTGAAGGACAGTACCACGAGCAGTACTTC.

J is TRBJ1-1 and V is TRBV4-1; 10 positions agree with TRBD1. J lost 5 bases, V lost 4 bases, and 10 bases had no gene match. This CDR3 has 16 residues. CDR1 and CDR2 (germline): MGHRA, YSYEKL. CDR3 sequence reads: CASSPRQGAEGTEAFF. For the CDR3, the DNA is TGCGCCAGCAGCCCTCGACAGGGGGCGGAAGGTACTGAAGCTTTCTTT.

CDR3 sequence reads: CASSDQVSRGYTF. The DNA of the CDR3 is TGTGCCAGCAGTGACCAGGTTTCTCGTGGCTACACCTTC. This chain uses TRBV28 with TRBJ1-2, with D hard to call. CDR1 is MDHEN, CDR2 SYDVKM, per germline. V was shortened by 5 bases and J by 7 bases, with 14 bases between the two germline ends. The CDR3 length is 13 residues.

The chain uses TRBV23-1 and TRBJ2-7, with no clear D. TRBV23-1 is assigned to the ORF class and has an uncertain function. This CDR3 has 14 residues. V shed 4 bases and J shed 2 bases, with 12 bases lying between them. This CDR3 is CASSLHTPTYEQYF. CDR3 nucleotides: TGCGCCAGCAGTCTGCACACCCCAACCTACGAGCAGTACTTC.

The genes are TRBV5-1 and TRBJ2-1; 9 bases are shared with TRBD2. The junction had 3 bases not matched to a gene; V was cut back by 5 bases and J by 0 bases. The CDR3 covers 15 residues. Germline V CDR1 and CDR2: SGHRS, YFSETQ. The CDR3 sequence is CASRFSGSSYNEQFF. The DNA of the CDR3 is TGCGCCAGCAGATTTAGCGGGAGCTCCTACAATGAGCAGTTCTTC.

The CDR3 sequence is CASSLGLYYGYTF. Written as DNA, the CDR3 is TGTGCCAGCAGTCTCGGACTTTACTATGGCTACACCTTC. V and J are TRBV6-5 and TRBJ1-2; D gene unclear. Looked up from germline, CDR1 is MNHEY and CDR2 is SVGAGI. Trimming stripped 5 bases from V and 3 bases from J, with 10 bases between. The CDR3 contains 13 residues.

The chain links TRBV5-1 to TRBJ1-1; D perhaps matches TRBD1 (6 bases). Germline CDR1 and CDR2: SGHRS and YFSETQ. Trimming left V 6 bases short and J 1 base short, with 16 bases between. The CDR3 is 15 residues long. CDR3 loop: CASTLSGTTNTEAFF. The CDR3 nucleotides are TGCGCCAGCACCCTTTCCGGGACAACGAACACTGAAGCTTTCTTT.

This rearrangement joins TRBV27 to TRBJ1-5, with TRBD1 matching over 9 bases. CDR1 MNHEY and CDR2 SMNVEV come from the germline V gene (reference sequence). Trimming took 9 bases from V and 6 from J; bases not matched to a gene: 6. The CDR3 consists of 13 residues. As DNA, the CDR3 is TGTGCCAGAGGGGACAGGGAGAGTCAGCCCCAGCATTTT. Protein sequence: CARGDRESQPQHF.

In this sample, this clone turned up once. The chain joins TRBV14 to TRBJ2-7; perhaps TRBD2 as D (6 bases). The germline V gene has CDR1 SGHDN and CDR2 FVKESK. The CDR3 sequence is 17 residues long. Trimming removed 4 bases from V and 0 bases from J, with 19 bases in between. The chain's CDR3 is CASSPGVRASASYEQYF. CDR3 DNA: TGTGCCAGCAGCCCGGGGGTCCGGGCTAGCGCCTCCTACGAGCAGTACTTC.

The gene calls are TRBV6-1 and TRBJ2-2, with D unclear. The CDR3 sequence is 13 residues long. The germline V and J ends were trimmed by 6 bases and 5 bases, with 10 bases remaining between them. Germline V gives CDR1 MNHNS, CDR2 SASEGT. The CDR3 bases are TGTGCCAGCAGCAGATATTCTACCGGGGAGCTGTTTTTT. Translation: CASSRYSTGELFF.

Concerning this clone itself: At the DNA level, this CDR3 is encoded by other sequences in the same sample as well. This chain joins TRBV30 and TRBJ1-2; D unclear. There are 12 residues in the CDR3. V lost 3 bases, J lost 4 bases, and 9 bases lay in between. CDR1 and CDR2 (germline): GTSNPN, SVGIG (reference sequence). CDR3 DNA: TGTGCCTGGAGCGTCCGGGGCTATGGCTACACCTTC. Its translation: CAWSVRGYGYTF.

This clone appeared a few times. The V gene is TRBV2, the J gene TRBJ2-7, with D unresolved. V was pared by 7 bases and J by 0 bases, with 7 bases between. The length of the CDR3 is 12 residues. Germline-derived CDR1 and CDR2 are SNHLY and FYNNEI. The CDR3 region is CASTYDSYEQYF. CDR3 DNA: TGTGCCAGCACCTATGACTCCTACGAGCAGTACTTC.

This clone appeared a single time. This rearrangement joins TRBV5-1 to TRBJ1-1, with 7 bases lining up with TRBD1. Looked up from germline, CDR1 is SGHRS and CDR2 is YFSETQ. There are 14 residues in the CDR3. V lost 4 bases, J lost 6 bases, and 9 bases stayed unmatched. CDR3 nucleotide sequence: TGCGCCAGCAGCCGAGACAGGGATAGAGCTGAAGCTTTCTTT. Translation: CASSRDRDRAEAFF. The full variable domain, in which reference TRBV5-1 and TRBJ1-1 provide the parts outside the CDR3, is KAGVTQTPRYLIKTRGQQVTLSCSPISGHRSVSWYQQTPGQGLQFLFEYFSETQRNKGNFPGRFSGRQFSNSRSEMNVSTLELGDSALYLCASSRDRDRAEAFFGQGTRLTVV.

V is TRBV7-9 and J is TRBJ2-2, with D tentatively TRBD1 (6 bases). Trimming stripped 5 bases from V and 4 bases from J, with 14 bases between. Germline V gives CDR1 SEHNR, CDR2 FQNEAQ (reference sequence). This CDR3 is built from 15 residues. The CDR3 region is CASSTPGTPTGELFF. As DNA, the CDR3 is TGTGCCAGCAGCACCCCCGGGACACCCACCGGGGAGCTGTTTTTT.